The present T cell receptor beta chain was sequenced within a study of blood T cell repertoires in COVID-19. Trimming stripped 0 bases from V and 3 bases from J, with 23 bases between. Per germline, CDR1 MGHRA and CDR2 YSYEKL. The CDR3 covers 19 residues. Generated by immunoSEQ multiplex PCR, the TCRdb table keeps only in-frame clones and is missing some. The sample has about 220,000 clones; roughly 84% are singletons. The specimen was peripheral blood. The sequence came from a woman aged 60-75 years with acute or convalescent COVID-19. The rearrangement joins TRBV4-1 to TRBJ1-2; D is unclear. CDR3 loop: CASSQDREGSGRLDYGYTF. The DNA for the CDR3 is TGCGCCAGCAGCCAAGATCGTGAAGGGAGCGGGAGGCTGGACTATGGCTACACCTTC.